Reported below is one T cell receptor (beta chain). It has no known antigen specificity. Per-base quality was not reported, and no clone a single base away is much larger than it. Germline trimming: 6 bases from V, 3 bases from J; junction bases outside gene matches: 4. The CDR3 runs 14 amino acids, cysteine and phenylalanine included. The only DNA kept is the CDR3, 42 bases in frame from the first base. Taken from the germline V gene (reference sequence), the CDR1 and CDR2 loops are MNHEY and SMNVEV. The library was prepared using the immunoSEQ multiplex PCR assay. The study's processing was this. To diagnose cytomegalovirus status from the catalog of TCR beta chain sequences, a statistical classification framework was built. In its TCRdb copy, this immuneACCESS table keeps in-frame sequences only and misses some clones. Where compared with another copy, unresolved V genes explain less than half of these, and the others have no known cause. The D gene and trimming were derived from the DNA, and the V and J assignments and clone size from that table. For this sample there are about 160,000 clones; 70% to 90% appear just once. The ten largest clonotypes hold 5% to 7% of the sample.

The sample comes from a study of cytomegalovirus exposure and HLA in healthy donors (dated by TCRdb to about 2017). In the study overall: A later analysis indicated that the 95 to 150 validation repertoires were generated on the platform also employed for the roughly 650 repertoires of the first cohort. A separate validation cohort of 100 to 150 different subjects was used in addition to the 666-subject first cohort. The study combined high-throughput TCR immunosequencing, statistical association of individual TCRs with disease status, and machine learning to predict cytomegalovirus infection status. The aim of the study was to test whether cataloging public T cell receptors could identify signatures of past pathogen exposure. The study at large found these results: In both the original and validation cohorts, the classifier was reported to diagnose cytomegalovirus status with high specificity and sensitivity. It was suggested by the authors that the approach could potentially be generalized to other disease states and immunological phenotypes. Most TCR sequences were seen in very few donors, while some public TCRs were found in many individuals. Of the cluster scores, 94% were above 0 in a later analysis, which found that TCRs clustered in the first cohort also tended to co-occur in the 95 to 150 validation repertoires. The study listed 150 to 200 TCR beta chains as associated with cytomegalovirus. A later analysis had no HLA typing for the validation cohort, so co-occurrence there was scored across all 130 or so repertoires. In vitro tests confirmed that a few of the cytomegalovirus-associated TCR beta chains recognize cytomegalovirus antigens.

The donors belonged to the validation cohort of approximately 130 subjects, which was separate from the roughly 670-subject first cohort. This sequence was found in a woman between 25 and 40 years old in good health and CMV-seronegative. The chain employs TRBV27 and TRBJ2-7, and TRBD2 aligns with 11 junction nucleotides. Sequenced: PBMCs. The sequence in DNA is TGTGCCAGCAGGCCGGGACTAGCGGACTACGAGCAGTACTTC. Its translation is CASRPGLADYEQYF.